This T cell receptor beta chain was sequenced during a study of T cells in localized non-small cell lung cancer (dated by TCRdb to about 2020). For the study in its entirety: The study analyzed T cell repertoires of about 230 early-stage NSCLC patients, comparing tumors and uninvolved tumor-adjacent lungs. A mean age of about 66 years was recorded for the NSCLC patients, of whom 120 to 150 were male and about 100 were female. The cohort consisted of approximately 220 treatment-naive NSCLC patients whose localized lung tumors had been resected.

At diagnosis, peripheral blood, uninvolved tumor-adjacent lung and tumor were collected and were preserved as a mix of fresh-frozen and FFPE material. For TCR repertoire profiling, blood samples were analyzed as peripheral blood mononuclear cells. The immunoSEQ Assay was used to sequence TCR beta CDR3 regions from DNA. The authors' pipeline ran thus. T cell density was computed as TCR beta template counts normalized to usable DNA estimated by amplifying housekeeping genes. Using the preseqR package, richness was estimated by extrapolating to 120,000 templates for tissue samples and 400,000 templates for PBMC samples. Clonality was taken to be one minus Pielou's evenness. Differential abundance testing on productive amino-acid clonotypes, with a minimum total count of 5 and an alpha of 0.1, was used to identify tissue-enriched TCRs. The Jaccard Index and the Morisita Overlap Index were used to measure how much the repertoires overlapped between compartments. GLIPH grouped TCR beta CDR3s together with public tetramer-defined viral CDR3s, and a viral motif had to include at least three viral sequences and show V-gene enrichment. Sourced from immuneACCESS, this table was stored by TCRdb with only in-frame sequences that have V and J called. A share of the clones is absent; for the studies checked, an unresolved V gene accounts for under half, and the remainder has no known explanation. V, J and clone size were drawn from that table, and D and trimming were deduced from the DNA. The sample table lists 130,000 or so clones, 89% of them with a count of one. Of the sample, 1.7% falls within the top ten clones.

The paper as a whole reports these results and caveats: A median of about 50 of the top 100 tumor clones turned up in the paired uninvolved adjacent lung, and under 30 of those clones also ranked among the top 100 of that same adjacent lung. Higher blood T cell density associated with longer overall survival, while higher adjacent-lung clonality associated with shorter survival. Because of the exploratory design, TCR variables were selected using unadjusted p-values without false-discovery rate correction. Uninvolved tumor-adjacent lung showed the highest T cell clonality, higher than tumor, which suggests more focused antigenic responses in the adjacent lung. Because multi-region tumor sequencing was not done, intratumor heterogeneity could not be ruled out.

This clone has only a few counts. Its recognized antigen is unknown. Nothing much larger sits one base from this clone, and base qualities are not available. CDR1 and CDR2, looked up from the germline V gene (reference sequence), are LNHDA and SQIVND. Unmatched junction bases come to 6, with V trimmed by 4 bases and J by 7 bases. The cysteine opens and the phenylalanine closes a CDR3 of 13 amino acids. This entry keeps only the CDR3 DNA: 39 bases, framed from base 1. The chain is encoded by TRBV19 joined to TRBJ1-2, and 7 junctional nucleotides match TRBD1. The sequenced sample was peripheral blood, obtained before any cancer treatment. The TCR comes from a female donor of 60 years or more with stage I lung adenocarcinoma. The CDR3 region reads CASSTGQDLGYTF. The nucleotide sequence is given as TGTGCCAGTAGTACCGGACAGGACCTTGGCTACACCTTC.